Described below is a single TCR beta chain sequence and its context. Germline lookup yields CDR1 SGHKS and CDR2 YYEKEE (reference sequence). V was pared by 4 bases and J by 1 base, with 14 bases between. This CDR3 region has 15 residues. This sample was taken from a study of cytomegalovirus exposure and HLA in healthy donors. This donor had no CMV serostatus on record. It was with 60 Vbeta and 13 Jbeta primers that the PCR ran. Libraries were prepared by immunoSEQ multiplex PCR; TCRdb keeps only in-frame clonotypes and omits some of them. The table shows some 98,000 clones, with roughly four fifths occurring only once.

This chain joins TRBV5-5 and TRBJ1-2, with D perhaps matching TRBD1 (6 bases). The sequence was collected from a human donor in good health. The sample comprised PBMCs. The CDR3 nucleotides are TGTGCCAGCAGCATAGGTGGGACACGTAACTATGGCTACACCTTC. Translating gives CASSIGGTRNYGYTF.